Reported below is one TCR beta chain. Its antigen is currently unknown. This entry belongs to a study of OX40 agonist ivuxolimab in advanced cancers. As for the study in general: With ivuxolimab, an agonistic anti-OX40 (CD134) antibody, patients were treated. Under the entry rules, prior anti-PD-1, anti-PD-L1 or anti-CTLA-4 therapy was allowed, and less than 50% had some. Patients with hepatocellular carcinoma, melanoma, renal cell or head and neck cancer made up the dose-escalation patients.

Method: immunoSEQ multiplex PCR; TCRdb's copy keeps in-frame clones and lacks some. This repertoire shows tens of thousands of clones, around nine tenths found once; its top ten account for approximately 0.63%. Trimming removed 7 bases from V and 0 bases from J, with 13 bases in between. The CDR3 consists of 15 residues. Per germline, CDR1 MNHNS and CDR2 SASEGT. Study-wide results and caveats: Some nonresponders likewise displayed low normalized T-cell clonal expansion.

The chain employs TRBV6-1 and TRBJ1-5; possible D gene TRBD1, 5 bases. This receptor was identified in an adult with an advanced solid tumor such as melanoma, head and neck, liver or kidney cancer. Material: CD4+ or CD8+ T cells sorted from blood, obtained in a trial of the OX40 agonist ivuxolimab. CDR3 coding DNA: TGTGCCAGCACCTGGGGAGGGGATAGCAATCAGCCCCAGCATTTT. This translates into CASTWGGDSNQPQHF.